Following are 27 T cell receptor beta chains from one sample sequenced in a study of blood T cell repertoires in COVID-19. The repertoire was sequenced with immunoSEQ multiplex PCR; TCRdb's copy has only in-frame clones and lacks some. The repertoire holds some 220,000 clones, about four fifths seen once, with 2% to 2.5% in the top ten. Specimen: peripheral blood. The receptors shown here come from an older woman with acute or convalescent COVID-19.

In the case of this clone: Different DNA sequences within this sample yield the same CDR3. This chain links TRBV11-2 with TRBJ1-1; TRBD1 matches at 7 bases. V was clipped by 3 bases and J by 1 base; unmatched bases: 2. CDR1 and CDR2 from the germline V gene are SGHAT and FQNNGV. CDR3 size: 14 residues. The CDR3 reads CASSLTGRNTEAFF. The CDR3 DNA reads TGTGCCAGCAGCTTGACAGGGCGGAACACTGAAGCTTTCTTT.

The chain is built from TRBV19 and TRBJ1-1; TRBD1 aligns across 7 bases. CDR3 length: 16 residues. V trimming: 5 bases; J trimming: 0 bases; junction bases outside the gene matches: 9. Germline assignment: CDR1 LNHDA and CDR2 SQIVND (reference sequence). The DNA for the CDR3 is TGTGCCAGTAGTGCTGACAGGGACGATATGAACACTGAAGCTTTCTTT. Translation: CASSADRDDMNTEAFF.

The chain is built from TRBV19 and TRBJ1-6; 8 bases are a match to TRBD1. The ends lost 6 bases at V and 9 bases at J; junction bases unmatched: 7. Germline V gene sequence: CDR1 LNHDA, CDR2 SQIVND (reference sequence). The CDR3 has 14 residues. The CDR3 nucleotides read TGTGCCAGTAGGGGACAGGCCGGTGGTTCACCCCTCCACTTT. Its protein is CASRGQAGGSPLHF. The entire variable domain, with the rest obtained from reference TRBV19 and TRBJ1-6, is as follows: DGGITQSPKYLFRKEGQNVTLSCEQNLNHDAMYWYRQDPGQGLRLIYYSQIVNDFQKGDIAEGYSVSREKKESFPLTVTSAQKNPTAFYLCASRGQAGGSPLHFGNGTRLTVT.

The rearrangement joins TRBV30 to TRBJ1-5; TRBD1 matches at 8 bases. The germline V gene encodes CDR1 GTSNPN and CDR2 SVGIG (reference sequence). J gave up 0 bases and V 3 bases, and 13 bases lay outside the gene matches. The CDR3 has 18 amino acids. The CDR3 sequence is CAWRSGTGSWGSNQPQHF. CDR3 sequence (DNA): TGTGCCTGGAGATCCGGGACAGGTTCTTGGGGTAGCAATCAGCCCCAGCATTTT. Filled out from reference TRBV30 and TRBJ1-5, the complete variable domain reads SQTIHQWPATLVQPVGSPLSLECTVEGTSNPNLYWYRQAAGRGLQLLFYSVGIGQISSEVPQNLSASRPQDRQFILSSKKLLLSDSGFYLCAWRSGTGSWGSNQPQHFGDGTRLSIL.

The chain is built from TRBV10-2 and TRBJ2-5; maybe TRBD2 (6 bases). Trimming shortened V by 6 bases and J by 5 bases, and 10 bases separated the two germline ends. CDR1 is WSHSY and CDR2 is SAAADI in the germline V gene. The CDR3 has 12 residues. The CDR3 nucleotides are TGCGCCAGCAGCCTGACTAGGGAGACCCAGTACTTC. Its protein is CASSLTRETQYF.

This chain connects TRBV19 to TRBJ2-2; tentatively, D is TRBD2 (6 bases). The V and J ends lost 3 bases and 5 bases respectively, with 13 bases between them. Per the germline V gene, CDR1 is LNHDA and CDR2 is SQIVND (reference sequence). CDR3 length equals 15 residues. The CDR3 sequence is CASSILGGRTGELFF. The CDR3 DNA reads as TGTGCCAGTAGTATCCTCGGGGGTAGAACCGGGGAGCTGTTTTTT.

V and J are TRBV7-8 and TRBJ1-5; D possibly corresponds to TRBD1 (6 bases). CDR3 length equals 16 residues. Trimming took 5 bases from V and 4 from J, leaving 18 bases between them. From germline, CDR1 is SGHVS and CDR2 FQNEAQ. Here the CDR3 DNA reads TGTGCCAGCAGCCCAACGACAGGTGGTGGGAATCAGCCCCAGCATTTT. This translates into CASSPTTGGGNQPQHF.

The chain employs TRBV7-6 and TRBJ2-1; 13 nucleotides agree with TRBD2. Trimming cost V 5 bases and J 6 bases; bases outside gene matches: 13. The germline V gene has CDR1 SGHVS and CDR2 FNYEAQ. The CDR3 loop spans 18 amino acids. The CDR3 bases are TGTGCCAGCAGCGCACTAGCGGGGGGGCCCCTACCCCTCAATGAGCAGTTCTTC. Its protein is CASSALAGGPLPLNEQFF.

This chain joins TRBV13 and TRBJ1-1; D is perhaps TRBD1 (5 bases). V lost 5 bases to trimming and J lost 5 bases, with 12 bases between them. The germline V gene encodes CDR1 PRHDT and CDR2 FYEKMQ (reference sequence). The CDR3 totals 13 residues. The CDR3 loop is CASSPRQLTEAFF. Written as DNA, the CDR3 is TGTGCCAGCAGCCCTAGACAGTTAACTGAAGCTTTCTTT.

The CDR3 DNA follows: TGTGCCAGCAGCCGAAGCAGGGACAGGGGATACAATCAGCCCCAGCATTTT. Its protein product is CASSRSRDRGYNQPQHF. The chain couples TRBV6-6 to TRBJ1-5; 10 positions agree with TRBD1. Germline V CDR1 and CDR2: MNHNY, SVGAGI (reference sequence). This CDR3 contains 17 residues. The ends lost 6 bases at V and 3 bases at J; junction bases unmatched: 11.

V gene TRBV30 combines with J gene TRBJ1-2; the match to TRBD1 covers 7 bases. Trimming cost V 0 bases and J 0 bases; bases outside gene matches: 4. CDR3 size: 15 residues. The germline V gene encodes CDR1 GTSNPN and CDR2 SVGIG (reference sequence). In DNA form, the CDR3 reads TGTGCCTGGAGTGTAGGACAGGTGTCTAACTATGGCTACACCTTC. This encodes CAWSVGQVSNYGYTF. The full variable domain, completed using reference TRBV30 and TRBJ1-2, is SQTIHQWPATLVQPVGSPLSLECTVEGTSNPNLYWYRQAAGRGLQLLFYSVGIGQISSEVPQNLSASRPQDRQFILSSKKLLLSDSGFYLCAWSVGQVSNYGYTFGSGTRLTVV.

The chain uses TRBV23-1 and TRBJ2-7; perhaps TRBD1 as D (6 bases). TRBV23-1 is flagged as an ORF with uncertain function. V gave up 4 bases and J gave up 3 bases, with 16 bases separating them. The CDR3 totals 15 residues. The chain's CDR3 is CASSPPRDTLYEQYF. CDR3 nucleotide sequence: TGCGCCAGCAGTCCCCCCCGGGACACTCTCTACGAGCAGTACTTC.

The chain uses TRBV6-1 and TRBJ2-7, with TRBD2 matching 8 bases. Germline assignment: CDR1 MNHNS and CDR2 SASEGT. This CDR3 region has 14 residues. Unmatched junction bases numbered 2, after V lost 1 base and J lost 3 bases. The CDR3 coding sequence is TGTGCCAGCAGTGAAGGCGGGGGGCACTACGAGCAGTACTTC. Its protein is CASSEGGGHYEQYF.

CDR3 nucleotide sequence: TGCGCCAGCAGCCAAGATCTTGGAAACACCATATATTTT. This translates into CASSQDLGNTIYF. The chain joins TRBV4-1 to TRBJ1-3; D is ambiguous. This CDR3 comprises 13 residues. Per germline, CDR1 MGHRA and CDR2 YSYEKL. Trimming removed 0 bases from V and 3 bases from J, with 3 bases in between.

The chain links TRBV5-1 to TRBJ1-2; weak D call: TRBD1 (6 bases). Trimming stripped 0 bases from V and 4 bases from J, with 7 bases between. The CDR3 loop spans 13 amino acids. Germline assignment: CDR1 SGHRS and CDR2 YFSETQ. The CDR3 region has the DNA TGCGCCAGCAGCTTGGACAGGGCCTATGGCTACACCTTC. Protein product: CASSLDRAYGYTF.

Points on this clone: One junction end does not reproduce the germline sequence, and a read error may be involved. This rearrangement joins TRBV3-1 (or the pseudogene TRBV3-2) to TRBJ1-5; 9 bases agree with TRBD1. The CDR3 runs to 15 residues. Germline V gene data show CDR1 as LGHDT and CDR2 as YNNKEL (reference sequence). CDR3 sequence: CASSQDTGQGQPQHF. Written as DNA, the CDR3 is TGTGCCAGCAGTCAAGATACGGGACAGGGTCAGCCCCAGCATTTT.

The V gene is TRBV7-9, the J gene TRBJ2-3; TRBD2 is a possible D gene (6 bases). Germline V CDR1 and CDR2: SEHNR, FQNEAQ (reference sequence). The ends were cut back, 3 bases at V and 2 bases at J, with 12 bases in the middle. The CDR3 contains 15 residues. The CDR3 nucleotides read TGTGCCAGCAGCTTTCAGGCGGGGACCACAGATACGCAGTATTTT. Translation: CASSFQAGTTDTQYF.

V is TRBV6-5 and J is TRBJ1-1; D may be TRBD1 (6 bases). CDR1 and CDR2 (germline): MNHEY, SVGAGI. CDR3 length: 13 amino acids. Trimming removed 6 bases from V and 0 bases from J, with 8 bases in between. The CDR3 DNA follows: TGTGCCAGCAGGGACAGTATGAACACTGAAGCTTTCTTT. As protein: CASRDSMNTEAFF.

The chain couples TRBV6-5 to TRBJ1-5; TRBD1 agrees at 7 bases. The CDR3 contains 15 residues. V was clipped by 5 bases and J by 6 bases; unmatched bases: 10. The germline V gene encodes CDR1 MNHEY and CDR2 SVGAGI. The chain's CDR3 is CASSPMTGIGQPQHF. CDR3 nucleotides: TGTGCCAGCAGTCCCATGACAGGGATTGGTCAGCCCCAGCATTTT.

The CDR3 loop is CASTLLPSSRETQYF. CDR3 sequence (DNA): TGCGCCAGCACCCTACTCCCCTCCTCAAGAGAGACCCAGTACTTC. J is TRBJ2-5 and V is TRBV5-1; no clear D. From germline, CDR1 is SGHRS and CDR2 YFSETQ. The CDR3 length is 15 residues. V was cut by 6 bases and J by 4 bases, with 19 bases left in between.

The CDR3 DNA sequence: TGCAGTGCTAGTCCGGGCTATGGCTACACCTTC. Residues: CSASPGYGYTF. The chain couples TRBV20-1 to TRBJ1-2; D unclear. Germline lookup yields CDR1 DFQATT and CDR2 SNEGSKA (reference sequence). The CDR3 totals 11 residues. Trimming took off 3 bases at V and 4 bases at J, with 6 bases between the two ends.

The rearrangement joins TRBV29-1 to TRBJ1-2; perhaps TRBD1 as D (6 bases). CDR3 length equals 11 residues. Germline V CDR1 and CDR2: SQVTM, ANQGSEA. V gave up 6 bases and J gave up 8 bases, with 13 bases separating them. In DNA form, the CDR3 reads TGCAGCGTGGGGGGGGCCTGGGGCTACACCTTC. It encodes CSVGGAWGYTF.

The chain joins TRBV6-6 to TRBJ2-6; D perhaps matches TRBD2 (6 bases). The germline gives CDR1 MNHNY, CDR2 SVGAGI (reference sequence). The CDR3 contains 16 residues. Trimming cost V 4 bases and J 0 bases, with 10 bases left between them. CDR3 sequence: CASSSYGSSGANVLTF. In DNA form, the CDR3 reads TGTGCCAGCAGTTCGTACGGGAGCTCTGGGGCCAACGTCCTGACTTTC.

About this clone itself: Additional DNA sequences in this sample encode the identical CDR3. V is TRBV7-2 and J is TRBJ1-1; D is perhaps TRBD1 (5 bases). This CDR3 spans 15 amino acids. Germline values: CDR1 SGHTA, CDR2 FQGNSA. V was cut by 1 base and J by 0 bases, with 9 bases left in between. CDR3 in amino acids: CASSLGGGMNTEAFF. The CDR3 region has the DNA TGTGCCAGCAGCTTAGGTGGGGGGATGAACACTGAAGCTTTCTTT.

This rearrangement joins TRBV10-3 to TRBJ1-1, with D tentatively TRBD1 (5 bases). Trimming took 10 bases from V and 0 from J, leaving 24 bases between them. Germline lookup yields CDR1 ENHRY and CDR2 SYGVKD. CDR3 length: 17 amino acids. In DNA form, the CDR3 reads TGTGCCACTAGAGGATCCGGGACTAATATCATGAACACTGAAGCTTTCTTT. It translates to CATRGSGTNIMNTEAFF.

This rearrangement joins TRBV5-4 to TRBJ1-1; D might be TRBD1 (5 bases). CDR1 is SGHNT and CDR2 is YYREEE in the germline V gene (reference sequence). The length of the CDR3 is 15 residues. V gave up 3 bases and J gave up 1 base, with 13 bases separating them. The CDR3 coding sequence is TGTGCCAGCAGCTCCCAGGGTATAGCGAACACTGAAGCTTTCTTT. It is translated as CASSSQGIANTEAFF.

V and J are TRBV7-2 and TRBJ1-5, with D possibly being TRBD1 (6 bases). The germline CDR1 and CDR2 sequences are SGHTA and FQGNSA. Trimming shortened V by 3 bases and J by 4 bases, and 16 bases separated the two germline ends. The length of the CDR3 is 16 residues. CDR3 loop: CASSFLPPGQNQPQHF. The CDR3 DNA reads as TGTGCCAGCAGCTTCCTTCCTCCGGGACAAAATCAGCCCCAGCATTTT.